This TCR beta chain came from a study of CD8+ T cells in alopecia areata. The study, taken as a whole, reports: Lesional scalp displayed greater clonality than normal scalp, most notably in alopecia totalis/universalis.

Turning to this clone: Its antigen is unidentified.

The sequencing template was cDNA reverse transcribed from extracted RNA. The data were produced by immunoSEQ multiplex PCR, yet TCRdb's version contains in-frame clones alone and is incomplete. The table has 150,000 to 200,000 clones, 59% seen once. Trimming shortened V by 0 bases and J by 7 bases, and 15 bases separated the two germline ends. Germline CDR1 MGHRA, CDR2 YSYEKL. The CDR3 runs to 15 residues. The sequences come from CD4+ T cells sorted from blood, collected at week 0. The chain joins TRBV4-1 to TRBJ1-2, with D possibly matching TRBD1 (5 bases). This receptor was obtained from a human donor with alopecia areata. CDR3: CASSQDLGRLGGYTF. The DNA of the CDR3 is TGCGCCAGCAGCCAAGATCTGGGGCGTCTGGGTGGCTACACCTTC.